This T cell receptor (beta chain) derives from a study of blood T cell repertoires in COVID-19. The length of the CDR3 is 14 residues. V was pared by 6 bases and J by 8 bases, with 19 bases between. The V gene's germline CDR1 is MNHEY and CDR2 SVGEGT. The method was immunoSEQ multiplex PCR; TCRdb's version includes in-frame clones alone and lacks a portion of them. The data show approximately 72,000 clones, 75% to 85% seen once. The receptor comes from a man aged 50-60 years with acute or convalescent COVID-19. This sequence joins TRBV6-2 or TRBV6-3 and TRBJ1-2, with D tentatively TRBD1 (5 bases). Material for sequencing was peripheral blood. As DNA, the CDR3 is TGTGCCAGCAGCTCCTCCGGGCGCCGACAGGGCTACACCTTC. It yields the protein CASSSSGRRQGYTF.